One sample yielded the 9 T cell receptor beta chains listed below, sequenced in a study of T cell responses to AZD1222 COVID-19 vaccine. Sequencing was performed with immunoSEQ multiplex PCR; in TCRdb, only in-frame clones are kept and a portion is missing. The sample lists about 150,000 clones, around nine tenths seen once, with 1.5% to 2% in the top ten. Sequenced here: peripheral blood, sampled on day 0 of AZD1222 vaccination. These TCRs come from an adult in good health.

The gene calls are TRBV19 and TRBJ2-7; 10 bases fit TRBD1. V gave up 6 bases and J gave up 5 bases; unmatched junction bases: 4. Germline V gene sequence: CDR1 LNHDA, CDR2 SQIVND (reference sequence). This CDR3 is 13 amino acids long. CDR3 bases: TGTGCCAGTAGCCGGGACAGGGGCGACGAGCAGTACTTC. It is translated as CASSRDRGDEQYF.

This chain links TRBV5-1 with TRBJ1-4; 8 bases are a match to TRBD1. The V gene's germline CDR1 is SGHRS and CDR2 YFSETQ. Trimming cost V 4 bases and J 5 bases; bases outside gene matches: 7. This CDR3 is built from 15 residues. CDR3 region: CASSLRTGWNEKLFF. Written as DNA, the CDR3 is TGCGCCAGCAGCCTCCGGACAGGGTGGAATGAAAAACTGTTTTTT.

The CDR3 protein is CASSFGLTGVAGNTIYF. In DNA form, the CDR3 reads TGTGCCAGCAGCTTCGGATTGACAGGGGTCGCTGGAAACACCATATATTTT. The chain links TRBV28 to TRBJ1-3, with TRBD1 identical over 8 bases. Trimming cost V 6 bases and J 2 bases; bases outside gene matches: 12. This CDR3 is 17 amino acids long. Per germline, CDR1 MDHEN and CDR2 SYDVKM.

This sequence joins TRBV3-1 (or the pseudogene TRBV3-2) and TRBJ1-1, with D possibly matching TRBD1 (6 bases). V was trimmed by 5 bases and J by 4 bases, leaving 14 bases between them. CDR3 size: 14 residues. CDR1 is LGHDT and CDR2 is YNNKEL in the germline V gene (reference sequence). The CDR3: CASSFRDTITEAFF. The CDR3 DNA sequence: TGTGCCAGCAGCTTCCGGGACACCATCACTGAAGCTTTCTTT.

This clone was seen just once. The chain joins TRBV5-4 to TRBJ2-2; D gene uncertain. Deletions cut 0 bases from V and 2 bases from J, with 11 bases between. The CDR3 sequence is 16 residues long. CDR1 and CDR2 (germline): SGHNT, YYREEE (reference sequence). Written as DNA, the CDR3 is TGTGCCAGCAGCTTGGGCCCCCCAGCCAACACCGGGGAGCTGTTTTTT. It translates to CASSLGPPANTGELFF.

The J gene is TRBJ1-2, the V gene TRBV28; D remains ambiguous. The CDR3 has 13 amino acids. CDR1 MDHEN and CDR2 SYDVKM come from the germline V gene. Trimming removed 6 bases from V and 6 bases from J, with 14 bases in between. The CDR3 loop reads CASSQPTSNGYTF. The CDR3 DNA reads as TGTGCCAGCAGCCAACCTACCAGCAATGGCTACACCTTC.

V is TRBV2 and J is TRBJ1-4, with a weak D call TRBD1 (5 bases). The germline V and J ends were trimmed by 5 bases and 8 bases, with 12 bases remaining between them. There are 13 residues in the CDR3. Germline V gene sequence: CDR1 SNHLY, CDR2 FYNNEI. CDR3 residues: CASSKTVGEKLFF. The DNA of the CDR3 is TGTGCCAGCAGTAAGACAGTCGGGGAAAAACTGTTTTTT.

The chain recombines TRBV28 with TRBJ2-7; D gene uncertain. The CDR3 length is 14 residues. The germline V and J ends were trimmed by 3 bases and 0 bases, with 9 bases remaining between them. Per germline, CDR1 MDHEN and CDR2 SYDVKM. The CDR3 nucleotides are TGTGCCAGCAGTTTGGATGGCAGCTCCTACGAGCAGTACTTC. Residues: CASSLDGSSYEQYF. Using reference TRBV28 and TRBJ2-7 for the parts outside the CDR3, the full variable domain is DVKVTQSSRYLVKRTGEKVFLECVQDMDHENMFWYRQDPGLGLRLIYFSYDVKMKEKGDIPEGYSVSREKKERFSLILESASTNQTSMYLCASSLDGSSYEQYFGPGTRLTVT.

The V gene is TRBV7-9, the J gene TRBJ2-5; 7 bases agree with TRBD1. The CDR3 has 14 amino acids. Trimming cost V 5 bases and J 5 bases; bases outside gene matches: 8. Germline lookup yields CDR1 SEHNR and CDR2 FQNEAQ (reference sequence). Written as DNA, the CDR3 is TGTGCCAGCAGCCAGAACAGGGGTTGGGAGACCCAGTACTTC. As protein: CASSQNRGWETQYF.